Listed below are T cell receptor beta chains from one sample, sequenced in a study of blood T cell repertoires in COVID-19. Assay: immunoSEQ multiplex PCR; the TCRdb copy retains only in-frame clones and omits some. The sample has over 300,000 clones, 85% to 90% seen once. The sequencing input was PBMCs or T cells enriched from blood (not recorded which). These receptors were taken from a woman in her 30s with acute COVID-19. The CDR3 runs from the conserved cysteine through the conserved F or W. The D gene is left open where the match is weak.

j_call | d_call | v_call | cdr3_length | cdr3_aa
TRBJ2-2 | NA | TRBV7-9 | 14 | CASRSGDYTGELFF
TRBJ1-6 | NA | TRBV5-5 | 16 | CASSFFPPPGGGPSLF
TRBJ1-1 | NA | TRBV29-1 | 16 | CSVSGSLGGANTEAFF
TRBJ2-7 | TRBD1 | TRBV2 | 14 | CASSLGDRGSEQYF
TRBJ1-2 | TRBD1 | TRBV10-3 | 13 | CAKSEQGNYGYTF
TRBJ2-5 | TRBD1 | TRBV13 | 15 | CASSFRVQGQETQYF
TRBJ2-1 | NA | TRBV11-3 | 15 | CASSLEAGAYNEQFF
TRBJ2-2 | TRBD2 | TRBV24-1 | 17 | CATSVLAGGQNTGELFF
TRBJ2-5 | NA | TRBV7-9 | 17 | CASSLDYWRGQQETQYF
TRBJ2-7 | NA | TRBV6-2/TRBV6-3 | 15 | CASSYSVQGSYEQYF
TRBJ2-7 | TRBD1 | TRBV24-1 | 12 | CATSEDRGEQYF